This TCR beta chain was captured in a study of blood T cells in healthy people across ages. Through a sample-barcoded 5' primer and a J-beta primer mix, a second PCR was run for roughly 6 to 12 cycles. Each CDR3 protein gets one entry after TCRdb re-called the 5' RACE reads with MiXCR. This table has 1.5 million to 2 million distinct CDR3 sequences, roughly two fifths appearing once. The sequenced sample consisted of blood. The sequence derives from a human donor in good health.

The CDR3 nucleotides are TGTGCCAGCAGCCCTCCTAGCTCGGGATACCAAGAGACCCAGTACTTC. This codes for CASSPPSSGYQETQYF. The chain has TRBV28 and TRBJ2-5, with D perhaps TRBD2 (5 bases). Germline V CDR1 and CDR2: MDHEN, SYDVKM. The V end was cut by 6 bases, the J end by 0 bases, with 17 bases between. This CDR3 has 16 amino acids.